Sequencing of this TCR beta chain was carried out in a study of blood T cell repertoires in COVID-19. Study-wide context: From T cells, B-cell-depleted T cells, or PBMCs came the material, which was cDNA or gDNA.

As processed by the authors: Estimation of nucleated cell counts was performed using reference gene primer amplification. Data came from immunoSEQ multiplex PCR; TCRdb stores just in-frame clones and leaves some out. That table furnishes V, J and clone size, whereas the DNA furnished D and trimming. This sample has roughly 75,000 clones, with less than 85% found just once. CDR1 is LGHDT and CDR2 is YNNKEL in the germline V gene (reference sequence). Trimming removed 4 bases from V and 5 bases from J; junction bases left unmatched: 2. The CDR3 covers 13 residues. Source material: peripheral blood. The clonotype was recovered from a human donor with acute or convalescent COVID-19. The donor label of this sample is uncertain. This chain joins TRBV3-1 (or the pseudogene TRBV3-2) and TRBJ2-5; the match to TRBD2 covers 9 bases. The CDR3 spells CASSLSGSETQYF. In DNA, the CDR3 is TGTGCCAGCAGCCTTAGCGGGAGTGAGACCCAGTACTTC.